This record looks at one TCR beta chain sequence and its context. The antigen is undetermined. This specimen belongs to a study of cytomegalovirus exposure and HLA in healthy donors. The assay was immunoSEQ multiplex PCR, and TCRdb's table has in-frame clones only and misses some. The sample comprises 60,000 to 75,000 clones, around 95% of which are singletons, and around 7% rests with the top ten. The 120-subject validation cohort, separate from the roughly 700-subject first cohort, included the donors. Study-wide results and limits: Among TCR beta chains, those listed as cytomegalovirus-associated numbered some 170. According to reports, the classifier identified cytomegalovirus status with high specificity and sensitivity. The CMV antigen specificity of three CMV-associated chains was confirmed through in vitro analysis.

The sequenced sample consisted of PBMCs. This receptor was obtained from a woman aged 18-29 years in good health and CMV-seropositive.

CDR3: CASSLGTSGDTQFF. The DNA for the CDR3 is TGTGCCAGCAGCTTGGGGACTAGCGGGGATACACAGTTCTTC. The rearrangement links TRBV7-3 to TRBJ2-1, with 13 bases that match TRBD2. The length of the CDR3 is 14 residues. With V trimmed by 3 bases and J by 13 bases, 6 bases remained unmatched. Germline values: CDR1 SGHTA, CDR2 FQGTGA. Full variable domain (rest looked up from reference TRBV7-3 and TRBJ2-1): GAGVSQTPSNKVTEKGKYVELRCDPISGHTALYWYRQSLGQGPEFLIYFQGTGAADDSGLPNDRFFAVRPEGSVSTLKIQRTERGDSAVYLCASSLGTSGDTQFFGPGTRLTVL.